This T cell receptor beta chain was captured by sequencing in a study of blood T cell repertoires in COVID-19 (TCRdb year 2020). Some background on the complete study: The collaborator samples originated in the United States, Italy and Spain and spanned the acute and convalescent phases of COVID-19. The material from the prospective study consisted of cDNA or gDNA derived from T cells, B-cell-depleted T cells, or PBMCs. Subjects who had been exposed to COVID-19, were actively infected with it, or had recovered from it provided the deeply sampled blood TCRbeta repertoires that made up the dataset. The repertoires were released in a freely available public database meant as a resource for research on the immune response to SARS-CoV-2. The samples were drawn from the first 160 participants of the ongoing ImmuneRACE study and from over 950 subjects provided by 6 global collaborators. The sample metadata nearly always contained a de-identified subject ID, COVID-19 status, age in years and sex. Where available, HLA class I and class II types were obtained from metadata supplied by the sample provider rather than from assay-based typing.

TCRbeta CDR3 regions were amplified from genomic DNA using the immunoSEQ Assay, a bias-controlled multiplex PCR. As for the authors' bioinformatics: The number of nucleated cells in each sample was estimated from the amplification of reference gene primers within the assay. To quantify the absolute abundance of each unique TCRbeta CDR3 rearrangement, sequence reads were collapsed and filtered. Productive Simpson clonality was computed per sample as the square root of Simpson's diversity index over productive rearrangements. What TCRdb holds here is the immuneACCESS table cut down to in-frame rearrangements. Part of the clones is not present; checked against another copy, under half of the missing clones reflect an unresolved V gene, and the others are unexplained. V and J calls and clone size come straight from that table; D and trimming were deduced from the DNA. For this sample the table gives under 300,000 clones, of which 70% to 90% were detected only once. The ten largest clonotypes hold 1.5% to 2% of the sample.

The CDR1 and CDR2 encoded by the germline V gene are MNHEY and SVGAGI. Unmatched junction bases come to 5, with V trimmed by 8 bases and J by 5 bases. Its CDR3 holds 14 amino acids, cysteine through phenylalanine. Kept here is only the CDR3 DNA, which spans 42 bases and is read in frame from base 1. The paper as a whole reports these results and caveats: The quantity of clinical and demographic metadata differed by source and by participant and was supplied without curation.

This clone was recorded once. What this receptor recognizes is not known. No base-level quality is on record; no much larger clone is a single base apart. In the prospective study, participants were about 18 to 100 years old, resided in about two dozen geographic areas of the United States, and were enrolled through a virtual design. Cohort assignment in the prospective study relied on participant-reported clinical history from a screening survey and a study questionnaire. Recovered participants in ImmuneRACE Cohort 3 were defined by two consecutive negative NP/OP PCR tests, clearance by a healthcare professional, or resolution of symptoms. Each participant in the prospective study had whole blood, serum and a nasopharyngeal or oropharyngeal swab collected by mobile phlebotomists. Additional blood draws and questionnaires over an approximately 2-month period could optionally be provided by prospective study participants. Before DNA extraction, prospective study blood samples were shipped either frozen or at room temperature.

The sequence links TRBV6-5 to TRBJ2-7, with 14 bases matching TRBD2. The specimen sequenced was PBMCs or T cells enriched from blood (not recorded which). The source of this sequence is a woman in her forties or fifties who had recovered from COVID-19. CDR3 protein: CASSKGLAGDEQYF. The sequence in DNA is TGTGCCAGCTCGAAGGGACTAGCGGGAGACGAGCAGTACTTC.